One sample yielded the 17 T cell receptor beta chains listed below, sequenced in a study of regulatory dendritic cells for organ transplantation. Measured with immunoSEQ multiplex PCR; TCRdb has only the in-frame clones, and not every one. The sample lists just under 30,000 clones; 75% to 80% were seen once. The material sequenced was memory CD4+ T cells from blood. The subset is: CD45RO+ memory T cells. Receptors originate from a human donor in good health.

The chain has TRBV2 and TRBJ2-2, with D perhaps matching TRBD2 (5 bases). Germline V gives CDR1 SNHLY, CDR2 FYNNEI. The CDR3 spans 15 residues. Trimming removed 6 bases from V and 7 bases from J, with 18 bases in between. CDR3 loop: CASRGRTEMSGELFF. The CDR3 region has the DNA TGTGCCAGCAGGGGTCGGACTGAAATGAGCGGGGAGCTGTTTTTT.

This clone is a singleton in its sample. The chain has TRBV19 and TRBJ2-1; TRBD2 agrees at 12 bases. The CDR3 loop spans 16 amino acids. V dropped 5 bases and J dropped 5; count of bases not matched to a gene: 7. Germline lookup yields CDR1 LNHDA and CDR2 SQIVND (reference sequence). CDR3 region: CASSVGLAGFHNEQFF. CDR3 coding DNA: TGTGCCAGTAGTGTTGGACTAGCGGGATTTCACAATGAGCAGTTCTTC.

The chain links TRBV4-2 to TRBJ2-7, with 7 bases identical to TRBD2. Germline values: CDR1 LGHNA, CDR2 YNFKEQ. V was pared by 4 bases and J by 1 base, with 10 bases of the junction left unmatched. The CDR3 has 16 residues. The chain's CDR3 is CASSRSLAALSYEQYF. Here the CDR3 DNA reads TGTGCCAGCAGCCGAAGCCTAGCGGCGTTGTCCTACGAGCAGTACTTC.

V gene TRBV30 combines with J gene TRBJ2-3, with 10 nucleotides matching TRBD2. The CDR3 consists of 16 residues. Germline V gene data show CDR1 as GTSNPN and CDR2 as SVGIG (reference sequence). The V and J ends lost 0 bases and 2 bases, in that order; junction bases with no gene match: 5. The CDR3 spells CAWSVGAGGATDTQYF. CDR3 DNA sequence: TGTGCCTGGAGTGTAGGAGCGGGGGGGGCCACAGATACGCAGTATTTT.

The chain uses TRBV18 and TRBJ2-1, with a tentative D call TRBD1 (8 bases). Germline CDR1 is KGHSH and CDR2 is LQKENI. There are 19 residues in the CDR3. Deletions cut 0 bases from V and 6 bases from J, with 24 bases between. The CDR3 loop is CASSPPIGQGREASNEQFF. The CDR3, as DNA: TGTGCCAGCTCACCACCAATCGGACAGGGACGGGAGGCCTCCAATGAGCAGTTCTTC.

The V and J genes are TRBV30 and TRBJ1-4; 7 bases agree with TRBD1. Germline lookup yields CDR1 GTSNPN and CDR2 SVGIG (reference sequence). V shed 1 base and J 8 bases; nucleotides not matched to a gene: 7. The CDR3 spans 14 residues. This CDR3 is CAWSGKARGEKLFF. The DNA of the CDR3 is TGTGCCTGGAGTGGGAAGGCCAGGGGGGAAAAACTGTTTTTT.

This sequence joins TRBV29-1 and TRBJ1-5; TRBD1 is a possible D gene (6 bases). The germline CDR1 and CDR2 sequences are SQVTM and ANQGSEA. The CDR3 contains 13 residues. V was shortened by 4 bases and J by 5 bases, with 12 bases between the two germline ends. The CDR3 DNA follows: TGCAGCGTTGCTACAGGGAAGGATCAGCCCCAGCATTTT. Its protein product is CSVATGKDQPQHF.

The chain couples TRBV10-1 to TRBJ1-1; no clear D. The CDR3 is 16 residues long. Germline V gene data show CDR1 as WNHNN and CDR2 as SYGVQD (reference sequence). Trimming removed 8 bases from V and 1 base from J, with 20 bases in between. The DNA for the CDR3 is TGCGCCAGCCTTGCGGAATTCCCCAGGAGGAACACTGAAGCTTTCTTT. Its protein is CASLAEFPRRNTEAFF.

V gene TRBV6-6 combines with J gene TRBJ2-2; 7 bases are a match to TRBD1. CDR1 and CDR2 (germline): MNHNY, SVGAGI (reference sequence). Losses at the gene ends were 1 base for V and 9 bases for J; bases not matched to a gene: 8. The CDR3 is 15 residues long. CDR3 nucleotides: TGTGCCAGCAGTTACTTCGGGCAGACAGGGCGGGAGCTGTTTTTT. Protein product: CASSYFGQTGRELFF.

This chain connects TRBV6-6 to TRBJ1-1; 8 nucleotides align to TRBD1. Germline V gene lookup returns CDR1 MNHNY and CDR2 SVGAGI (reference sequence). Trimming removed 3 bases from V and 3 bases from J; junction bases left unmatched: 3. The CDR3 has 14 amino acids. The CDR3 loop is CASSYDRGDTEAFF. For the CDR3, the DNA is TGTGCCAGCAGTTATGACAGGGGTGACACTGAAGCTTTCTTT.

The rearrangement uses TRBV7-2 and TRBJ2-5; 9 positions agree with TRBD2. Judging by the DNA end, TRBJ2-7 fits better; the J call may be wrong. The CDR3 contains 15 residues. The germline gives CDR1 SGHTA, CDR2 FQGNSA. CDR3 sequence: CASSFSASGTYEQYF. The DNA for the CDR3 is TGTGCCAGCAGCTTCTCCGCTAGCGGGACTTACGAGCAGTACTTC.

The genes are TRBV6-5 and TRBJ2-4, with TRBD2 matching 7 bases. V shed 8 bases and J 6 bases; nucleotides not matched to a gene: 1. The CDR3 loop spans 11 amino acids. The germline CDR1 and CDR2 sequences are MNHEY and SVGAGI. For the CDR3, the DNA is TGTGCCAGCGGCGGGGGAAACATTCAGTACTTC. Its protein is CASGGGNIQYF.

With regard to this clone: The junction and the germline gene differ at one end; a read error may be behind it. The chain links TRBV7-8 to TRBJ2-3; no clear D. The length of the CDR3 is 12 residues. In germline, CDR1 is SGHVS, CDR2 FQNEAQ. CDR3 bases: TGTGCCAGCAACTTAGGGACAGATACGCAGTATTTT. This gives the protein CASNLGTDTQYF.

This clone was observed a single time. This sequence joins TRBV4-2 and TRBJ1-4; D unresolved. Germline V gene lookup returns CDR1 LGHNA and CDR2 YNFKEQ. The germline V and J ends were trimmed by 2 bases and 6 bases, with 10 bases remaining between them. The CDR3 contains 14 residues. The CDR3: CASSQSWRDEKLFF. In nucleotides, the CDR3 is TGTGCCAGCAGCCAATCATGGCGGGATGAAAAACTGTTTTTT.

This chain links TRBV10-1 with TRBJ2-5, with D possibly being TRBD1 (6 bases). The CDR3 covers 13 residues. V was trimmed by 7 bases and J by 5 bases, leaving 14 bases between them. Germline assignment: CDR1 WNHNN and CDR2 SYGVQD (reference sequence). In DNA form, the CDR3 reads TGCGCCAGCATCCAGGGGATCGAGGAGACCCAGTACTTC. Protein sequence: CASIQGIEETQYF.

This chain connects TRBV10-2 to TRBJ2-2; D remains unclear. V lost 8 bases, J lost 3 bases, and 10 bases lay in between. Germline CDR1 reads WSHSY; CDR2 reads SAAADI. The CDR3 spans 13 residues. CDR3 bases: TGCGCCAGCTCACGTTGGGACACCGGGGAGCTGTTTTTT. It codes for CASSRWDTGELFF.

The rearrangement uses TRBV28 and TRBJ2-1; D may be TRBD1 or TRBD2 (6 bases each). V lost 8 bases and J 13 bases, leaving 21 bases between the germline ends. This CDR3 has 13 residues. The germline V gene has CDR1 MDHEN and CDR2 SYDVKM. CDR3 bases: TGTGCCAGCTCGAGGTTGGGACGGGGGCTCCAGTTCTTC. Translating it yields CASSRLGRGLQFF.